Presented here are 16 T cell receptor beta chains from one specimen sequenced in a study of OX40 agonist ivuxolimab in advanced cancers. The assay was immunoSEQ multiplex PCR, and TCRdb's table has in-frame clones only and misses some. The repertoire includes 100,000 to 150,000 clones, around 93% of them detected once, and 0.8% to 1% sits in the top ten. The material was CD4+ or CD8+ T cells sorted from blood, obtained in a trial of the OX40 agonist ivuxolimab. The receptors stem from an adult with an advanced solid tumor such as melanoma, head and neck, liver or kidney cancer.

The chain uses TRBV18 and TRBJ2-3, with TRBD2 as a possible D gene (5 bases). The CDR3 is 14 amino acids. The V end lost 4 bases, the J end lost 0 bases, and 8 bases lay between the germline ends. Germline V gives CDR1 KGHSH, CDR2 LQKENI. The CDR3 is CASSLSGSTDTQYF. As DNA, the CDR3 is TGTGCCAGCTCACTCTCGGGGAGCACAGATACGCAGTATTTT.

V gene TRBV28 combines with J gene TRBJ2-3; TRBD1 aligns across 7 bases. The CDR3 spans 14 residues. V shed 8 bases and J 5 bases; nucleotides not matched to a gene: 10. Germline CDR1 is MDHEN and CDR2 is SYDVKM. For the CDR3, the DNA is TGTGCCAGCTCTTCCGGACAGGTTATAGATACGCAGTATTTT. It translates to CASSSGQVIDTQYF.

The J gene is TRBJ1-1, the V gene TRBV11-2, with D hard to call. The germline V and J ends were trimmed by 0 bases and 4 bases, with 12 bases remaining between them. CDR1 and CDR2 from the germline V gene are SGHAT and FQNNGV. The CDR3 spans 15 residues. CDR3 sequence (DNA): TGTGCCAGCAGCTTAGACCCAGGCCCGGGCACTGAAGCTTTCTTT. The encoded protein is CASSLDPGPGTEAFF.

The rearrangement joins TRBV10-3 to TRBJ1-4; D perhaps matches TRBD1 (6 bases). This CDR3 has 16 residues. Germline CDR1 and CDR2: ENHRY and SYGVKD. The germline V and J ends were trimmed by 5 bases and 5 bases, with 18 bases remaining between them. CDR3 sequence (DNA): TGTGCCATCAGTCATACGACACAGGGAGGGAATGAAAAACTGTTTTTT. Its protein is CAISHTTQGGNEKLFF.

The chain uses TRBV15 and TRBJ2-3, with 11 bases identical to TRBD1. This CDR3 contains 15 residues. J lost 4 bases, V lost 7 bases, and 7 bases had no gene match. The germline V gene encodes CDR1 LNHNV and CDR2 YYDKDF (reference sequence). The CDR3 loop reads CATTTDRGRADTQYF. Written as DNA, the CDR3 is TGTGCCACCACCACGGACAGGGGGCGGGCAGATACGCAGTATTTT.

The J gene is TRBJ2-1, the V gene TRBV19; 8 bases match TRBD1. The CDR3 loop spans 14 amino acids. After removal of 7 bases from V and 4 bases from J, the junction contained 6 bases not matched to a gene. Germline V gene lookup returns CDR1 LNHDA and CDR2 SQIVND (reference sequence). The CDR3 is CASTPTGVYNEQFF. The CDR3 region has the DNA TGTGCCAGTACTCCGACAGGGGTATACAATGAGCAGTTCTTC.

CDR3 residues: CASSLVTSLRYEQYF. The CDR3 nucleotides read TGTGCCAGCAGCTTAGTGACGAGCCTGCGGTACGAGCAGTACTTC. V usage is TRBV7-9 and J usage is TRBJ2-7; D ambiguous. Germline-derived CDR1 and CDR2 are SEHNR and FQNEAQ (reference sequence). V lost 1 base, J lost 4 bases, and 14 bases lay in between. The length of the CDR3 is 15 residues.

The chain recombines TRBV4-2 with TRBJ2-3; D may be TRBD2 (6 bases). The CDR3 has 18 amino acids. Trimming took off 0 bases at V and 4 bases at J, with 20 bases between the two ends. The germline gives CDR1 LGHNA, CDR2 YNFKEQ. The CDR3 nucleotides read TGTGCCAGCAGCCAAGACCCTAGCGCTACCGGCGGCTCAGATACGCAGTATTTT. This codes for CASSQDPSATGGSDTQYF.

V is TRBV5-1 and J is TRBJ1-1; D is perhaps TRBD1 (6 bases). The CDR3 loop spans 14 amino acids. V was cut by 3 bases and J by 1 base, with 10 bases left in between. CDR1 SGHRS and CDR2 YFSETQ come from the germline V gene. The CDR3 is CASSSQGTNTEAFF. CDR3 coding DNA: TGCGCCAGCAGCTCACAGGGTACGAACACTGAAGCTTTCTTT.

The V and J genes are TRBV7-3 and TRBJ2-7; 8 bases agree with TRBD2. The CDR3 covers 15 residues. Germline values: CDR1 SGHTA, CDR2 FQGTGA. V trimming: 5 bases; J trimming: 7 bases; junction bases outside the gene matches: 13. The CDR3: CASSTLGAGVGEQYF. The CDR3 DNA is TGTGCCAGCAGCACCCTTGGAGCGGGAGTGGGGGAGCAGTACTTC.

This rearrangement joins TRBV5-4 to TRBJ1-6, with TRBD1 matching over 7 bases. This CDR3 has 15 residues. Germline trimming cut 4 bases from V and 10 bases from J; bases unmatched to any gene: 11. Per the germline V gene, CDR1 is SGHNT and CDR2 is YYREEE (reference sequence). The CDR3 DNA is TGTGCCAGCAGCACCCGGACAGGCGCGGTCTCACCCCTCCACTTT. As protein: CASSTRTGAVSPLHF.

The J gene is TRBJ1-1, the V gene TRBV19; 7 positions agree with TRBD1. The junction had 7 bases not matched to a gene; V was cut back by 3 bases and J by 3 bases. This CDR3 contains 15 residues. CDR1 is LNHDA and CDR2 is SQIVND in the germline V gene (reference sequence). The CDR3 loop is CASSILGTADTEAFF. CDR3 nucleotide sequence: TGTGCCAGTAGTATTCTGGGGACAGCAGACACTGAAGCTTTCTTT.

This CDR3 is CASRAGAGAYEQYF. The CDR3 DNA is TGTGCCAGTAGGGCCGGCGCTGGCGCGTACGAGCAGTACTTC. The chain couples TRBV19 to TRBJ2-7; D gene ambiguous. The CDR3 contains 14 residues. Per the germline V gene, CDR1 is LNHDA and CDR2 is SQIVND (reference sequence). Trimming took 6 bases from V and 4 from J, leaving 16 bases between them.

This rearrangement joins TRBV14 to TRBJ2-7, with no clear D. The CDR3 contains 13 residues. CDR1 SGHDN and CDR2 FVKESK come from the germline V gene. The germline V and J ends were trimmed by 5 bases and 1 base, with 9 bases remaining between them. In nucleotides, the CDR3 is TGTGCCAGCAGCTACTCGGGTTCCTACGAGCAGTACTTC. As protein: CASSYSGSYEQYF. Full variable domain (remainder filled in from reference TRBV14 and TRBJ2-7): EAGVTQFPSHSVIEKGQTVTLRCDPISGHDNLYWYRRVMGKEIKFLLHFVKESKQDESGMPNNRFLAERTGGTYSTLKVQPAELEDSGVYFCASSYSGSYEQYFGPGTRLTVT.

The chain recombines TRBV5-6 with TRBJ1-3; D is undetermined. This CDR3 comprises 13 residues. Germline CDR1 reads SGHDT; CDR2 reads YYEEEE. V lost 0 bases, J lost 7 bases, and 8 bases lay in between. CDR3 bases: TGTGCCAGCAGCTTGGGACTTGGGAACACCATATATTTT. This gives the protein CASSLGLGNTIYF. Combining the CDR3 with reference TRBV5-6 and TRBJ1-3 gives the whole variable domain DAGVTQSPTHLIKTRGQQVTLRCSPKSGHDTVSWYQQALGQGPQFIFQYYEEEERQRGNFPDRFSGHQFPNYSSELNVNALLLGDSALYLCASSLGLGNTIYFGEGSWLTVV.

V gene TRBV11-3 combines with J gene TRBJ2-1; D ambiguous. Germline values: CDR1 SGHNT, CDR2 YENEEA. V gave up 6 bases and J gave up 0 bases, with 9 bases separating them. The CDR3 is made up of 14 amino acids. The CDR3 sequence is CASRARASYNEQFF. CDR3 nucleotide sequence: TGTGCCAGCAGGGCACGGGCCTCCTACAATGAGCAGTTCTTC.